This T cell receptor beta chain was obtained from a study of blood T cell repertoires in COVID-19. Across the whole study: The United States, Italy and Spain were the sources of the acute and convalescent COVID-19 samples. PBMCs, B-cell-depleted T cells, or T cells provided the cDNA or gDNA that made up the material.

As handled by the study authors: Reference gene primers were amplified, and this amplification served to estimate nucleated cell counts. Using immunoSEQ multiplex PCR, the repertoire was profiled, and TCRdb retains in-frame clones only, with some absent. That table gives V, J and clone size, and the DNA gave D and trimming. The sample carries 78,000 or so clones, approximately 88% recorded once. From germline, CDR1 is SGHRS and CDR2 YFSETQ. This CDR3 has 15 residues. V gave up 0 bases and J gave up 5 bases; unmatched junction bases: 2. The chain recombines TRBV5-1 with TRBJ2-2; TRBD2 matches 9 bases. The sample consisted of peripheral blood. This TCR was sampled from a woman in her 50s with acute or convalescent COVID-19. CDR3 bases: TGCGCCAGCAGCTTGGTTAGCGGGAGTACCGGGGAGCTGTTTTTT. It codes for CASSLVSGSTGELFF.